These T cell receptor beta chains were read from a single sample in a study of technical replicates of blood from a handful of donors. Data came from immunoSEQ multiplex PCR; TCRdb stores just in-frame clones and leaves some out. The sample holds some 96,000 clones, under 97% seen once. The material sequenced was T cells isolated from PBMCs. The receptors shown here come from a human donor in good health. Each CDR3 is given with its conserved first and last residue. Fields, in order: J gene, V gene, clone size, D gene, CDR3 DNA, CDR3 protein. The D gene is left open where the match is weak. The listing skips clone size in some rows; elsewhere it reads once, few, many or a size class.

j_gene: TRBJ2-5; v_gene: TRBV10-1; abundance: once; d_gene: .; CDR3nt: TGCGCCAGCAGTCCGACTAGTTGGAGAGAGACCCAGTACTTC; CDR3aa: CASSPTSWRETQYF
j_gene: TRBJ2-7; v_gene: TRBV29-1; abundance: .; d_gene: .; CDR3nt: TGCAGCGTGGGTAAGACGGGTACCTACGAGCAGTACTTC; CDR3aa: CSVGKTGTYEQYF
j_gene: TRBJ1-2; v_gene: TRBV27; abundance: .; d_gene: .; CDR3nt: TGTGCCAGCAGTTTAGGCCAGGGTCCTTATGGCTACACCTTC; CDR3aa: CASSLGQGPYGYTF
j_gene: TRBJ2-7; v_gene: TRBV4-2; abundance: .; d_gene: .; CDR3nt: TGTGCCAGCAGCCAAGATATGGGGACTCTCGACGAGCAGTACTTC; CDR3aa: CASSQDMGTLDEQYF
j_gene: TRBJ2-7; v_gene: TRBV7-4; abundance: .; d_gene: .; CDR3nt: TGTGCCCGCTACGAGCAGTACTTC; CDR3aa: CARYEQYF
j_gene: TRBJ1-1; v_gene: TRBV6-4; abundance: .; d_gene: TRBD1; CDR3nt: TGTGCCAGCAGGGCACAGGGGGCCGTAAACACTGAAGCTTTCTTT; CDR3aa: CASRAQGAVNTEAFF
j_gene: TRBJ2-5; v_gene: TRBV30; abundance: .; d_gene: .; CDR3nt: TGTGCCTGGAGTCGCGACACAGGCGTGGAGACCCAGTACTTC; CDR3aa: CAWSRDTGVETQYF
j_gene: TRBJ2-7; v_gene: TRBV7-7; abundance: .; d_gene: TRBD1; CDR3nt: TGTGCTAGCAGCCCAGACAGGGGTTCCTACGAGCAGTACTTC; CDR3aa: CASSPDRGSYEQYF
j_gene: TRBJ1-1; v_gene: TRBV30; abundance: .; d_gene: .; CDR3nt: TGTGCCTGGAGCATAAATCCTAGCACTGAAGCTTTCTTT; CDR3aa: CAWSINPSTEAFF
j_gene: TRBJ2-3; v_gene: TRBV5-1; abundance: .; d_gene: TRBD2; CDR3nt: TGCGCCAGCAGCAAAATAGCGGGAGGGCTGACAGATACGCAGTATTTT; CDR3aa: CASSKIAGGLTDTQYF